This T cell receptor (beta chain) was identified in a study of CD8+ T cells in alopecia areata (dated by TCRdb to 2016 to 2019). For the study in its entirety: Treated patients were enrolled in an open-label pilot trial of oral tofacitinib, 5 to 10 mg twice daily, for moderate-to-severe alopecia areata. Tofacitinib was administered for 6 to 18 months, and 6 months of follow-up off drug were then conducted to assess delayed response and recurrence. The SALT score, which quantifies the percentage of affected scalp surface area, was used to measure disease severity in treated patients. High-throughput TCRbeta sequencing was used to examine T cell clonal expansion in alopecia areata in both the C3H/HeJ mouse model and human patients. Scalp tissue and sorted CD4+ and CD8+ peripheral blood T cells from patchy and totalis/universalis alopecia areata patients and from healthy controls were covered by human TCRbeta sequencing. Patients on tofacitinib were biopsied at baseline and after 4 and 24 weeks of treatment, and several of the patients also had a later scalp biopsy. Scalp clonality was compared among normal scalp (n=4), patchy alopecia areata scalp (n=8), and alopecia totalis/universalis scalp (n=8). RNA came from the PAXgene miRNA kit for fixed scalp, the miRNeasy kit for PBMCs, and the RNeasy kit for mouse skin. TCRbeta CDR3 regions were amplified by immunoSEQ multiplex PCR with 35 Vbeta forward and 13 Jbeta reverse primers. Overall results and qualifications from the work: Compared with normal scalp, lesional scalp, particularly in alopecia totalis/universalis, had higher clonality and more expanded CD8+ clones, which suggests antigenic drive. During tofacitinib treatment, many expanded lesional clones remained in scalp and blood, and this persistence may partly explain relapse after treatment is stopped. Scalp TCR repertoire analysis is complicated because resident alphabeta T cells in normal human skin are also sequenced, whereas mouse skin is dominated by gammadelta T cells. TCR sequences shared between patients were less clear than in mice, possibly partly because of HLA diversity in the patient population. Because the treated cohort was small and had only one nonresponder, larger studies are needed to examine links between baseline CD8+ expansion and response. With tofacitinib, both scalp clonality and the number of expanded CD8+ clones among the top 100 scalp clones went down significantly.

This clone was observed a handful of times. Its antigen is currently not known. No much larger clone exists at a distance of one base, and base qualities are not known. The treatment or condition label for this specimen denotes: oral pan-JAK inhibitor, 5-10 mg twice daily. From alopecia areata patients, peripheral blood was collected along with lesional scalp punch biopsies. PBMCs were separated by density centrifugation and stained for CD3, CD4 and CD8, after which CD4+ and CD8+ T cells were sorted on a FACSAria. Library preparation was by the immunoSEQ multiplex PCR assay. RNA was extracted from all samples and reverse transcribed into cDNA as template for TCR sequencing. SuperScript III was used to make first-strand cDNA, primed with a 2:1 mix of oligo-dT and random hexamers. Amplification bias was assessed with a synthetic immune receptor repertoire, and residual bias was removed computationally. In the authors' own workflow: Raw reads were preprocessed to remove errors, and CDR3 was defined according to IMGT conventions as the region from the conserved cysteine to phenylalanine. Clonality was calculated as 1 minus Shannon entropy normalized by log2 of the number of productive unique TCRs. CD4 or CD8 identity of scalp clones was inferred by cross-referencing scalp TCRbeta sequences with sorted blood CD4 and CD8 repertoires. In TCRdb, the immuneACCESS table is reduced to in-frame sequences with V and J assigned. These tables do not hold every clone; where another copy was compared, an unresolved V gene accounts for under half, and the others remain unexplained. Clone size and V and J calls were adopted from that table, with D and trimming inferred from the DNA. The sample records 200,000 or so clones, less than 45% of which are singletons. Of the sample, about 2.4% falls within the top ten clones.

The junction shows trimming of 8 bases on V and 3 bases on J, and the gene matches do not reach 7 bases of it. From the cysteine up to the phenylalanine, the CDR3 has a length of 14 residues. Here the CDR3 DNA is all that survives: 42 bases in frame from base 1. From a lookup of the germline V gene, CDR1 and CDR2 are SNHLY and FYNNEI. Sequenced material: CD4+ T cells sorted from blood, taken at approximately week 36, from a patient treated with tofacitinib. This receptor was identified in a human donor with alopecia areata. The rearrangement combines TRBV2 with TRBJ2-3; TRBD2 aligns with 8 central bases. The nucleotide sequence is TGTGCCAGCCAAGGGGGACTAGTGACAGATACGCAGTATTTT. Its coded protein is CASQGGLVTDTQYF.